Sequencing of this TCR beta chain was carried out in a study of T cells in Graves' hyperthyroidism and ophthalmopathy. Researchers took RNA transcripts and amplified the TCR beta CDR3 regions from them. In the first-round RT-PCR of the TCR CDR3, the HTBI primer set was used. MiXCR was run by TCRdb on the multiplex PCR reads, yielding one entry per CDR3 protein. The table lists approximately 640,000 distinct CDR3 sequences, around 15% of them singletons. This clonotype was obtained from a woman aged 30 to 39 with Graves' hyperthyroidism. Sequenced material: blood.

The CDR3 loop is CASSLFRSGKDEQFF. The CDR3 coding sequence is TGTGCCAGCAGCTTATTCCGAAGCGGGAAGGATGAGCAGTTCTTC. V and J are TRBV7-2 and TRBJ2-1; 7 bases are a match to TRBD2. The CDR3 totals 15 residues. The V gene end was trimmed by 2 bases and the J gene end by 8 bases; junction bases not matched to a gene: 9. The germline gives CDR1 SGHTA, CDR2 FQGNSA.